The 18 T cell receptor beta chains listed next were all sequenced from one sample in a study of PD-1 blockade in mismatch repair-deficient tumors. Sequenced by immunoSEQ multiplex PCR; TCRdb stores in-frame clones only, minus some. The sample has about 68,000 clones, about 78% seen once. The sequences come from peripheral blood, collected 2 weeks after starting pembrolizumab. The receptors here all came from an adult with mismatch repair-deficient cancer.

CDR3 sequence: CASSLGNTNTEAFF. CDR3 sequence (DNA): TGTGCCAGCAGCTTGGGAAATACAAACACTGAAGCTTTCTTT. The chain employs TRBV5-4 and TRBJ1-1; D remains ambiguous. Germline V gives CDR1 SGHNT, CDR2 YYREEE (reference sequence). This CDR3 is built from 14 residues. V lost 0 bases, J lost 2 bases, and 8 bases lay in between. The full variable domain, in which reference TRBV5-4 and TRBJ1-1 provide the parts outside the CDR3, is ETGVTQSPTHLIKTRGQQVTLRCSSQSGHNTVSWYQQALGQGPQFIFQYYREEENGRGNFPPRFSGLQFPNYSSELNVNALELDDSALYLCASSLGNTNTEAFFGQGTRLTVV.

The chain links TRBV5-6 to TRBJ2-3, with D perhaps matching TRBD2 (5 bases). Germline-derived CDR1 and CDR2 are SGHDT and YYEEEE. The CDR3 loop spans 15 amino acids. Trimming removed 2 bases from V and 4 bases from J, with 14 bases in between. CDR3 coding DNA: TGTGCCAGCAGCTTCCCAACTAGTAACCCAGATACGCAGTATTTT. It yields the protein CASSFPTSNPDTQYF.

This sequence joins TRBV6-6 and TRBJ1-2; the match to TRBD1 covers 9 bases. The CDR3 runs to 13 residues. CDR1 is MNHNY, CDR2 SVGAGI, per germline (reference sequence). V was clipped by 2 bases and J by 9 bases; unmatched bases: 4. The CDR3: CASSYEGQGRYTF. For the CDR3, the DNA is TGTGCCAGCAGTTACGAGGGACAGGGACGCTACACCTTC.

The V and J genes are TRBV7-3 and TRBJ2-1, with 11 bases identical to TRBD2. The germline CDR1 and CDR2 sequences are SGHTA and FQGTGA. The CDR3 is made up of 15 amino acids. Trimming cost V 4 bases and J 6 bases; bases outside gene matches: 5. CDR3 sequence (DNA): TGTGCCAGCAGCTCTGGACTAGCGGGTCCCAATGAGCAGTTCTTC. It yields the protein CASSSGLAGPNEQFF.

The genes are TRBV5-1 and TRBJ1-5; D not resolved. Trimming cost V 4 bases and J 7 bases, with 15 bases left between them. The germline CDR1 and CDR2 sequences are SGHRS and YFSETQ. This CDR3 has 14 amino acids. The CDR3 reads CASSPGSGLQPQHF. CDR3 DNA: TGCGCCAGCAGCCCGGGTTCTGGGCTGCAGCCCCAGCATTTT.

The chain combines TRBV7-3 with TRBJ1-1; unclear D gene. In germline, CDR1 is SGHTA, CDR2 FQGTGA. The CDR3 contains 13 residues. The V and J ends lost 5 bases and 1 base respectively, with 8 bases between them. The CDR3 nucleotides read TGTGCCAGCAGCCTACAAGAGAACACTGAAGCTTTCTTT. Protein: CASSLQENTEAFF.

The rearrangement links TRBV19 to TRBJ1-1; tentative D call: TRBD1 (5 bases). The CDR3 runs to 12 residues. Trimming removed 7 bases at V and 3 bases at J, with 9 bases between. Germline lookup yields CDR1 LNHDA and CDR2 SQIVND (reference sequence). Here the CDR3 DNA reads TGTGCCAGTATGGGACGGTACACTGAAGCTTTCTTT. This sequence encodes CASMGRYTEAFF.

This CDR3 reads CASSQALAPETQYF. The DNA of the CDR3 is TGCGCCAGCAGCCAAGCCCTAGCTCCCGAGACCCAGTACTTC. The chain joins TRBV4-1 to TRBJ2-5; D possibly corresponds to TRBD2 (5 bases). The CDR3 covers 14 residues. Deletions cut 1 base from V and 5 bases from J, with 11 bases between. Germline V gene sequence: CDR1 MGHRA, CDR2 YSYEKL.

The chain carries TRBV19 and TRBJ2-1, with 13 bases aligning to TRBD2. Trimming removed 5 bases from V and 0 bases from J; junction bases left unmatched: 13. This CDR3 spans 20 amino acids. Looked up from germline, CDR1 is LNHDA and CDR2 is SQIVND (reference sequence). The CDR3: CASSLRKGLAGVGSYNEQFF. CDR3 coding DNA: TGTGCCAGTAGTTTACGGAAAGGACTAGCGGGAGTCGGCTCCTACAATGAGCAGTTCTTC.

The chain recombines TRBV14 with TRBJ2-1; D is uncertain. Germline V gives CDR1 SGHDN, CDR2 FVKESK. This CDR3 region has 18 residues. The ends were cut back, 3 bases at V and 1 base at J, with 19 bases in the middle. As DNA, the CDR3 is TGTGCCAGCAGCCACCCGATGGGTACGAGACGTTCCTACAATGAGCAGTTCTTC. Translating gives CASSHPMGTRRSYNEQFF.

The chain carries TRBV6-6 and TRBJ1-2; TRBD1 is a possible D gene (5 bases). Germline CDR1 reads MNHNY; CDR2 reads SVGAGI (reference sequence). This CDR3 is built from 13 residues. V lost 6 bases to trimming and J lost 8 bases, with 16 bases between them. CDR3 sequence reads: CASRPGAGRGYTF. CDR3 sequence (DNA): TGTGCCAGCAGACCCGGGGCCGGAAGAGGCTACACCTTC.

V usage is TRBV15 and J usage is TRBJ2-2; TRBD2 agrees at 12 bases. The CDR3 extends over 15 amino acids. Trimming took 5 bases from V and 6 from J; bases not matched to a gene: 4. Germline assignment: CDR1 LNHNV and CDR2 YYDKDF (reference sequence). The CDR3 DNA is TGTGCCACCAGCCCCCGGACTAGCGGGGCCGGGGAGCTGTTTTTT. This gives the protein CATSPRTSGAGELFF.

This clone was counted only a few times. The J gene is TRBJ2-3, the V gene TRBV30; TRBD2 matches 11 bases. CDR1 and CDR2 (germline): GTSNPN, SVGIG (reference sequence). Losses at the gene ends were 4 bases for V and 2 bases for J; bases not matched to a gene: 5. This CDR3 has 15 residues. Here the CDR3 DNA reads TGTGCCTGGACACTAGCGGGAGACTCCACAGATACGCAGTATTTT. Translated, it gives CAWTLAGDSTDTQYF.

The chain is built from TRBV10-3 and TRBJ2-3; 14 bases match TRBD2. The CDR3 extends over 18 amino acids. V was clipped by 6 bases and J by 5 bases; unmatched bases: 13. Looked up from germline, CDR1 is ENHRY and CDR2 is SYGVKD. Here the CDR3 reads CAIREGLAGGYSGDTQYF. The CDR3 nucleotides read TGTGCCATCAGGGAAGGACTAGCGGGAGGTTATTCTGGAGATACGCAGTATTTT.

The chain couples TRBV7-8 to TRBJ1-1; D not certain. V lost 1 base and J lost 10, with 13 bases in between. Germline V gene sequence: CDR1 SGHVS, CDR2 FQNEAQ. CDR3 size: 13 residues. The CDR3 nucleotides are TGTGCCAGCAGCTTAGAAGGACCCCCTGTAGCTTTCTTT. Translated, it gives CASSLEGPPVAFF.

In this sample, this clone turned up once. The chain carries TRBV9 and TRBJ2-3; D uncertain. V shed 0 bases and J shed 4 bases, with 3 bases lying between them. CDR1 is SGDLS, CDR2 YYNGEE, per germline. This CDR3 region has 12 residues. The CDR3 DNA reads as TGTGCCAGCAGCGTAGGGGCAGATACGCAGTATTTT. Protein sequence: CASSVGADTQYF.

The chain uses TRBV5-1 and TRBJ1-4, with TRBD1 identical over 8 bases. Germline V lookup: CDR1 SGHRS, CDR2 YFSETQ. V shed 4 bases, J shed 0 bases, and the junction held 5 bases outside the gene matches. The CDR3 has 16 residues. The CDR3 here is CASSITGGATNEKLFF. As DNA, the CDR3 is TGCGCCAGCAGCATAACAGGGGGTGCAACTAATGAAAAACTGTTTTTT.

The gene calls are TRBV7-2 and TRBJ2-2, with 8 bases aligning to TRBD2. The CDR3 is 17 residues long. Trimming took 5 bases from V and 1 from J; bases not matched to a gene: 9. Germline V lookup: CDR1 SGHTA, CDR2 FQGNSA. CDR3 coding DNA: TGTGCCAGCAGCCCCCGAGGCAGCGGGGGGAACACCGGGGAGCTGTTTTTT. Protein sequence: CASSPRGSGGNTGELFF.